This T cell receptor beta chain was sequenced in a study of chemoradiotherapy in HPV16-positive cancers. Trimming left V 3 bases short and J 5 bases short, with 19 bases between. CDR1 is SGHVS, CDR2 FQNEAQ, per germline. CDR3 size: 16 residues. TCRdb keeps only in-frame clones here, not all; method: immunoSEQ multiplex PCR. The sample consists of a few thousand clones, approximately 94% of them appearing once. V is TRBV7-8 and J is TRBJ1-1, with D possibly being TRBD1 (6 bases). The origin of this receptor is a human donor with HPV-associated anogenital cancer. Sample: tumor tissue, taken from a patient who underwent chemoradiotherapy. The chain's CDR3 is CASSLWSVIGGTEAFF. The CDR3 DNA follows: TGTGCCAGCAGCTTGTGGTCAGTTATAGGGGGGACTGAAGCTTTCTTT.